This T cell receptor (beta chain) comes out of a study of T cells in Graves' hyperthyroidism and ophthalmopathy. This clonotype occurred a few times. The CDR3 loop spans 13 amino acids. The V end was cut by 2 bases, the J end by 6 bases, with 9 bases between. Germline V gene sequence: CDR1 MGHDK, CDR2 SYGVNS. RNA transcripts provided the source from which TCR beta CDR3 regions were amplified. An initial round of RT-PCR targeting the TCR CDR3 relied on the HTBI primer set. TCRdb re-called the multiplex PCR reads with MiXCR, one entry per CDR3 protein. The sample records under 650,000 distinct CDR3 sequences, 15% to 20% being singletons.

V is TRBV25-1 and J is TRBJ2-3; D remains ambiguous. Source material: blood. The receptor was derived from a woman aged 30 to 39 with Graves' hyperthyroidism. The CDR3 coding sequence is TGTGCCAGCAGTGAACGTTATGCGGATACGCAGTATTTT. It specifies CASSERYADTQYF.